This is a list of T cell receptor beta chains from one sample in a study of a mutant IDH1 vaccine in newly diagnosed glioma. TCRdb's copy holds only in-frame clones and misses some; the assay was immunoSEQ multiplex PCR. The repertoire consists of 58,000 or so clones, with roughly 90% occurring once and the leading ten covering over 1.5%. These receptors' antigens are unknown. The material was PBMCs, obtained from a glioma patient whose treatment included an IDH1 peptide vaccine. These receptors were obtained from a man in his forties with glioma. Each CDR3 is given with its conserved first and last residue. The D gene is left open where the match is weak. The size entry is marked missing in some rows and otherwise reads once, few, many or a size class.

d_call clone_size j_call v_call cdr3_nt cdr3_aa
. . TRBJ2-7 TRBV20-1 TGCAGTGCTAGAGTGATGTACGAGCAGTACTTC CSARVMYEQYF
. . TRBJ1-2 TRBV6-1 TGTGCCAGCAGTGACCCCGGGGCGCCTACCTATGGCTACACCTTC CASSDPGAPTYGYTF
. . TRBJ2-2 TRBV29-1 TGCAGCGTTGACGGGCGGGCCGACACCGGGGAGCTGTTTTTT CSVDGRADTGELFF
. once TRBJ2-7 TRBV5-1 TGCGCCAGCAGCTTGGCCATCCAGACGTCGGATTCCTACGAGCAGTACTTC CASSLAIQTSDSYEQYF
. . TRBJ2-3 TRBV5-6 TGTGCCAGCAGCTTGGGGGGGCTTGGGACAGATACGCAGTATTTT CASSLGGLGTDTQYF
TRBD2 . TRBJ2-2 TRBV7-7 TGTGCTAGCAGCGGGGGACTAGCGGGAGTCGGCACCGGGGAGCTGTTTTTT CASSGGLAGVGTGELFF
. . TRBJ2-7 TRBV9 TGTGCCAGCAGCGTAGTTGCGGGGTCCTACGAGCAGTACTTC CASSVVAGSYEQYF
. . TRBJ2-7 TRBV7-9 TGTGCCAGCAGCTTAGTTCCAGGTGTCTACGAGCAGTACTTC CASSLVPGVYEQYF
. . TRBJ1-1 TRBV18 TGTGCCAGCTCACCAGCTACGGGGGAATCTGAAGCTTTCTTT CASSPATGESEAFF
TRBD2 . TRBJ2-5 TRBV4-3 TGCGCCAGCAGCCAAGACCTAGGACTAGCGGGAGAAGAGACCCAGTACTTC CASSQDLGLAGEETQYF